A single sample gave rise to the 14 T cell receptor beta chains below, sequenced in a study of T cell changes during pregnancy in multiple sclerosis. Sequenced by immunoSEQ multiplex PCR; TCRdb stores in-frame clones only, minus some. This table holds about 58,000 clones, about 89% found once. This material consisted of CD4+ T cells from peripheral blood mononuclear cells, taken after pregnancy. These receptors were taken from a female donor in good health, enrolled as a control in a pregnancy study.

The chain combines TRBV4-3 with TRBJ1-6; D perhaps matches TRBD1 (6 bases). Germline values: CDR1 LGHNA, CDR2 YSLEER. This CDR3 has 16 residues. Trimming took 3 bases from V and 7 from J, leaving 16 bases between them. The CDR3 nucleotides read TGCGCCAGCAGCCAGGGGGCCAAGGGAGGGAATTCACCCCTCCACTTT. Its protein is CASSQGAKGGNSPLHF.

This chain uses TRBV7-2 with TRBJ1-1, with a possible D match to TRBD1 (6 bases). The CDR3 is 13 residues long. The germline CDR1 and CDR2 sequences are SGHTA and FQGNSA. The V end was cut by 5 bases, the J end by 6 bases, with 13 bases between. The CDR3 DNA reads as TGTGCCAGCAGCCAGCCCCCAGGGGCTGAAGCTTTCTTT. Translating gives CASSQPPGAEAFF.

The rearrangement links TRBV30 to TRBJ1-4; D not resolved. Trimming took 4 bases from V and 10 from J, leaving 16 bases between them. The V gene's germline CDR1 is GTSNPN and CDR2 SVGIG (reference sequence). CDR3 length: 13 residues. CDR3 nucleotide sequence: TGTGCCTGGACGTCCTTCCCCGAGGGAAAACTGTTTTTT. It yields the protein CAWTSFPEGKLFF. Drawing the rest from reference TRBV30 and TRBJ1-4, the complete variable domain is SQTIHQWPATLVQPVGSPLSLECTVEGTSNPNLYWYRQAAGRGLQLLFYSVGIGQISSEVPQNLSASRPQDRQFILSSKKLLLSDSGFYLCAWTSFPEGKLFFGSGTQLSVL.

The chain carries TRBV6-6 and TRBJ1-5; 9 bases align to TRBD1. Germline CDR1 is MNHNY and CDR2 is SVGAGI (reference sequence). The CDR3 consists of 13 residues. J was trimmed by 4 bases and V by 10 bases; bases with no gene match: 5. CDR3 in DNA: TGTGCCACCCGAGGACAGGGGAATCAGCCCCAGCATTTT. Translated, it gives CATRGQGNQPQHF.

The chain combines TRBV5-1 with TRBJ2-1; TRBD1 matches 12 bases. V gave up 4 bases and J gave up 10 bases; unmatched junction bases: 9. The CDR3 consists of 15 residues. Germline assignment: CDR1 SGHRS and CDR2 YFSETQ. DNA of the CDR3: TGCGCCAGCAGCCCACCGGGACAGGGGGCGCGGGAGCAGTTCTTC. It is translated as CASSPPGQGAREQFF.

Remarks on this clone: This specimen includes other DNA sequences encoding the same CDR3. The chain employs TRBV30 and TRBJ1-2; the D gene is possibly TRBD1 (5 bases). The CDR3 sequence is 13 residues long. Germline loops: CDR1 GTSNPN, CDR2 SVGIG (reference sequence). Deletions cut 2 bases from V and 2 bases from J, with 9 bases between. The CDR3 here is CAWSRDSNYGYTF. CDR3 in DNA: TGTGCCTGGAGTAGAGACAGCAACTATGGCTACACCTTC.

This chain uses TRBV30 with TRBJ2-7; D uncertain. CDR3 length: 13 amino acids. Germline V CDR1 and CDR2: GTSNPN, SVGIG (reference sequence). Trimming removed 2 bases from V and 1 base from J, with 9 bases in between. CDR3 DNA sequence: TGTGCCTGGAGTATTAGTCTTTCCTACGAGCAGTACTTC. Protein sequence: CAWSISLSYEQYF.

This clone showed up just once. The chain uses TRBV13 and TRBJ1-2; D gene unclear. The CDR3 loop spans 11 amino acids. Germline V gene data show CDR1 as PRHDT and CDR2 as FYEKMQ (reference sequence). Trimming pared 5 bases from V and 7 bases from J, leaving 8 bases between. The CDR3: CASSLTSGYTF. Written as DNA, the CDR3 is TGTGCCAGCAGCCTCACCAGTGGCTACACCTTC.

The rearrangement joins TRBV7-2 to TRBJ2-1; weak D call: TRBD1 (6 bases). CDR1 is SGHTA, CDR2 FQGNSA, per germline. The CDR3 sequence is 15 residues long. Trimming shortened V by 2 bases and J by 2 bases, and 10 bases separated the two germline ends. The CDR3 loop reads CASSLQGYTYNEQFF. As DNA, the CDR3 is TGTGCCAGCAGCTTACAGGGGTATACCTACAATGAGCAGTTCTTC.

The chain links TRBV13 to TRBJ1-1; TRBD1 agrees at 11 bases. The J segment lost 8 bases and the V segment lost 4 bases, leaving 9 bases of the junction unmatched. Per the germline V gene, CDR1 is PRHDT and CDR2 is FYEKMQ (reference sequence). This CDR3 contains 15 residues. As DNA, the CDR3 is TGTGCCAGCAGCTACGGACAGGGGGCGACCTCAGAAGCTTTCTTT. Translated, it gives CASSYGQGATSEAFF. The full variable domain, in which reference TRBV13 and TRBJ1-1 provide the parts outside the CDR3, is AAGVIQSPRHLIKEKRETATLKCYPIPRHDTVYWYQQGPGQDPQFLISFYEKMQSDKGSIPDRFSAQQFSDYHSELNMSSLELGDSALYFCASSYGQGATSEAFFGQGTRLTVV.

The gene calls are TRBV19 and TRBJ1-5; 10 bases align to TRBD1. CDR3 length equals 18 residues. After removal of 3 bases from V and 2 bases from J, the junction contained 10 bases not matched to a gene. Germline loops: CDR1 LNHDA, CDR2 SQIVND (reference sequence). CDR3 in amino acids: CASSMGQGTGDGNQPQHF. CDR3 coding DNA: TGTGCCAGTAGTATGGGACAGGGGACAGGAGATGGCAATCAGCCCCAGCATTTT. The full variable domain, its missing parts supplied by reference TRBV19 and TRBJ1-5, is DGGITQSPKYLFRKEGQNVTLSCEQNLNHDAMYWYRQDPGQGLRLIYYSQIVNDFQKGDIAEGYSVSREKKESFPLTVTSAQKNPTAFYLCASSMGQGTGDGNQPQHFGDGTRLSIL.

The gene calls are TRBV5-1 and TRBJ2-1; the match to TRBD2 covers 7 bases. This CDR3 spans 15 amino acids. After removal of 4 bases from V and 7 bases from J, the junction contained 11 bases not matched to a gene. Germline CDR1 is SGHRS and CDR2 is YFSETQ. This chain's CDR3 is CASSATLTSPNEQFF. In DNA, the CDR3 is TGCGCCAGCAGCGCTACTCTGACTAGCCCGAATGAGCAGTTCTTC.

The V call is TRBV27, the J call TRBJ2-3; 8 positions match TRBD1. Germline trimming cut 6 bases from V and 2 bases from J; bases unmatched to any gene: 10. This CDR3 has 16 amino acids. Germline assignment: CDR1 MNHEY and CDR2 SMNVEV (reference sequence). This CDR3 is CASRLRSGQATDTQYF. The CDR3 DNA sequence: TGTGCCAGCAGGCTAAGGTCGGGACAGGCCACAGATACGCAGTATTTT.

The rearrangement uses TRBV4-2 and TRBJ2-6; D might be TRBD1 (5 bases). Germline V gene data show CDR1 as LGHNA and CDR2 as YNFKEQ. Trimming removed 0 bases at V and 3 bases at J, with 9 bases between. The CDR3 covers 16 residues. CDR3 sequence: CASSQDRQLGANVLTF. The CDR3 DNA follows: TGTGCCAGCAGCCAAGATCGACAGCTTGGGGCCAACGTCCTGACTTTC.